This T cell receptor (beta chain) was identified in a study of control samples from healthy donors and cancer patients. The J segment lost 7 bases and the V segment lost 5 bases, leaving 8 bases of the junction unmatched. This CDR3 comprises 14 residues. In germline, CDR1 is LGHDT, CDR2 YNNKEL (reference sequence). The data were produced by immunoSEQ multiplex PCR, yet TCRdb's version contains in-frame clones alone and is incomplete. The sample has approximately 80,000 clones, around nine tenths seen once. The chain recombines TRBV3-1 (or the pseudogene TRBV3-2) with TRBJ1-2; 9 bases line up with TRBD1. Sequencing input: blood. The receptor was isolated from a woman in her 50s in good health. The CDR3 here is CASSAWDRDAGYTF. CDR3 DNA sequence: TGTGCCAGCAGCGCTTGGGACAGGGACGCTGGCTACACCTTC.